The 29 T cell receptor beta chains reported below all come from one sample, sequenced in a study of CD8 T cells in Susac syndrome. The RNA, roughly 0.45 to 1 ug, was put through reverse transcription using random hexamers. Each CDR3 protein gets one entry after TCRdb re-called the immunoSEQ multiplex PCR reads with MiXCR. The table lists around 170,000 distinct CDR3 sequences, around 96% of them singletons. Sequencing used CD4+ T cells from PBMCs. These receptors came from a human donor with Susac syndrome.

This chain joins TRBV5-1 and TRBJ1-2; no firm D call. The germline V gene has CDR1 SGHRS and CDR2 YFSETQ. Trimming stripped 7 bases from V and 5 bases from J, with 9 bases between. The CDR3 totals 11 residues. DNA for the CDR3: TGCGCCAGCGGGGAGGCTTATGGCTACACCTTC. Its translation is CASGEAYGYTF.

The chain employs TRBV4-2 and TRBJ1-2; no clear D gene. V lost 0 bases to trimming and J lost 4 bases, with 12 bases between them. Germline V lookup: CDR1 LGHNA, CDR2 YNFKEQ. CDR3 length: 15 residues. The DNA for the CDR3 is TGTGCCAGCAGCCAAGATGAGGTCAGCATCTATGGCTACACCTTC. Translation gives CASSQDEVSIYGYTF.

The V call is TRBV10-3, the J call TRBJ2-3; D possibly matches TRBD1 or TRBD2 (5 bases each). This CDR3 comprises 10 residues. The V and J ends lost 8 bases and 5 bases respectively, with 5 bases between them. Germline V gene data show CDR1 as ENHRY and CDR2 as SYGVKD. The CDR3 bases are TGTGCCATCGGGGGAGATACGCAGTATTTT. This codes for CAIGGDTQYF.

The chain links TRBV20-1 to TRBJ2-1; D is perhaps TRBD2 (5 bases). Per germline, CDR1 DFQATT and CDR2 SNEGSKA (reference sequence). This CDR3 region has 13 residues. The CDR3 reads CSRTPPGYHEQFF. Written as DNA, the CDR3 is TGCAGCCGGACTCCCCCGGGGTATCATGAGCAGTTCTTC.

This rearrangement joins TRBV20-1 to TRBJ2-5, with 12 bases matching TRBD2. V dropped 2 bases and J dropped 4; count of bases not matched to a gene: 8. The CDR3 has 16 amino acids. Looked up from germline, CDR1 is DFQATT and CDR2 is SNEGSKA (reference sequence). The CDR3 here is CSARQTSGRWGETQYF. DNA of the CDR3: TGCAGTGCTAGACAGACTAGCGGGAGATGGGGAGAGACCCAGTACTTC.

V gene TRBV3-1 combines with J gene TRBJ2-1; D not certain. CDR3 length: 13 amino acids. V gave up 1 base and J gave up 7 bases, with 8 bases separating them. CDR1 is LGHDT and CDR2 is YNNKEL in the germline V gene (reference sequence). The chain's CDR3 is CASSQGRANEQFF. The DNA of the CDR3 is TGTGCCAGCAGCCAAGGTCGCGCGAATGAGCAGTTCTTC.

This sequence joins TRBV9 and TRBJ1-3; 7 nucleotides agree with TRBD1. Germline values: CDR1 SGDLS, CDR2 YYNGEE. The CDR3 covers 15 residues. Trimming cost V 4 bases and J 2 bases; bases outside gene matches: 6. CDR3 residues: CASSYGTAPGNTIYF. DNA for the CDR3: TGTGCCAGCAGCTACGGGACAGCTCCTGGAAACACCATATATTTT.

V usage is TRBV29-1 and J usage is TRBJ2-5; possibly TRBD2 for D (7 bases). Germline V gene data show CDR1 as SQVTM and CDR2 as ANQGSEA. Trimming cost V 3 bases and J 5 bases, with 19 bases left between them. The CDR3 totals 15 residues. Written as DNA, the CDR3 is TGCAGCGTTGACGCCGGGTGGGGGGGCCAGGAGACCCAGTACTTC. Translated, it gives CSVDAGWGGQETQYF.

The CDR3 protein is CSAMGLADYEQYF. CDR3 nucleotide sequence: TGCAGCGCTATGGGCCTAGCGGACTACGAGCAGTACTTC. The chain recombines TRBV29-1 with TRBJ2-7; 7 bases align to TRBD2. V lost 7 bases and J lost 3; bases outside the gene matches: 9. Germline CDR1 reads SQVTM; CDR2 reads ANQGSEA. This CDR3 contains 13 residues.

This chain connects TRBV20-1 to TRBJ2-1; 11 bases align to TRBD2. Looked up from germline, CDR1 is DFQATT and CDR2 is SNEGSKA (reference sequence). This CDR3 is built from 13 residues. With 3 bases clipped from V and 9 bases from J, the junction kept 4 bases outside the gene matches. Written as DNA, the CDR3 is TGCAGTGCTAGTTGGCTAGCGGGAGGTGAGCAGTTCTTC. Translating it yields CSASWLAGGEQFF.

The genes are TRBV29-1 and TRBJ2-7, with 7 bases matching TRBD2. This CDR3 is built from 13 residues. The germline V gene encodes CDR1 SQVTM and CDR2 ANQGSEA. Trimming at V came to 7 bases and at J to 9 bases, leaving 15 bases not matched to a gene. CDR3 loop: CSGGEGNGLRQYF. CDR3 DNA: TGCAGCGGAGGGGAGGGAAACGGTCTACGGCAGTACTTC.

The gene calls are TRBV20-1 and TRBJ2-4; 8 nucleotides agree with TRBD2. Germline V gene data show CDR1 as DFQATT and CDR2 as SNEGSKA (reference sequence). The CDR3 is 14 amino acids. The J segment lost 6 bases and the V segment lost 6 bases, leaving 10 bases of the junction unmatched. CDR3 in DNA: TGCAGTGCCGTGCGGGGGGAGGAGGGAAACATTCAGTACTTC. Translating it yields CSAVRGEEGNIQYF.

Here the CDR3 reads CASSPIAGVGDTQYF. DNA of the CDR3: TGTGCCAGCAGCCCAATAGCGGGAGTCGGGGATACGCAGTATTTT. The rearrangement uses TRBV14 and TRBJ2-3, with 9 positions matching TRBD2. V trimming: 4 bases; J trimming: 6 bases; junction bases outside the gene matches: 8. From germline, CDR1 is SGHDN and CDR2 FVKESK. The CDR3 totals 15 residues.

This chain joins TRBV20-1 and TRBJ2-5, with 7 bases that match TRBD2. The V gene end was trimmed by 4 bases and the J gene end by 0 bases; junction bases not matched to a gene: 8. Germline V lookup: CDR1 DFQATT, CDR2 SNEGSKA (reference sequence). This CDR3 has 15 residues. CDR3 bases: TGCAGTGCTAATCCGGCTAGCGGAAACCAAGAGACCCAGTACTTC. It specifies CSANPASGNQETQYF.

CDR3 region: CASTPGGLYEQYF. CDR3 bases: TGTGCCAGCACCCCTGGCGGGCTCTACGAGCAGTACTTC. The V call is TRBV28, the J call TRBJ2-7, with a weak D call TRBD2 (5 bases). V lost 7 bases to trimming and J lost 3 bases, with 13 bases between them. There are 13 residues in the CDR3. Germline loops: CDR1 MDHEN, CDR2 SYDVKM.

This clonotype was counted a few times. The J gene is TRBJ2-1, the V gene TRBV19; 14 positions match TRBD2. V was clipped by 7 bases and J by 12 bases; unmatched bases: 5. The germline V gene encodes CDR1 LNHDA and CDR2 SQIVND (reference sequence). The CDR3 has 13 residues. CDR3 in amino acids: CASTLGTSGGQFF. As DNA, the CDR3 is TGTGCCAGTACTCTAGGGACTAGCGGGGGGCAGTTCTTC.

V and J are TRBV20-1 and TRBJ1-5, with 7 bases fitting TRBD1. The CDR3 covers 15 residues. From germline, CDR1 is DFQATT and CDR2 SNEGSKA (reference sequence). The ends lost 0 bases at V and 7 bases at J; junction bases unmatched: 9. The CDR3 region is CSARDLVGGGQPQHF. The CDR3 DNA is TGCAGTGCTAGAGATCTGGTAGGGGGCGGCCAGCCCCAGCATTTT.

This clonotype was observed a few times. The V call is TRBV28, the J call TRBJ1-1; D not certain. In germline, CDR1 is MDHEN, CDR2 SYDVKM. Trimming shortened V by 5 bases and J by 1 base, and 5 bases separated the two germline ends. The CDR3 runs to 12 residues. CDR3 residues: CASSERNTEAFF. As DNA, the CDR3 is TGTGCCAGCAGTGAGAGGAACACTGAAGCTTTCTTT.

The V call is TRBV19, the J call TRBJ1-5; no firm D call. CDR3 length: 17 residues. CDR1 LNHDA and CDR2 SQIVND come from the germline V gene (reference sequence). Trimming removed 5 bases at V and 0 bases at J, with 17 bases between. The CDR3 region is CASSSLSWTLSNQPQHF. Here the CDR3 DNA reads TGTGCCAGTAGTTCCTTATCCTGGACTCTTAGCAATCAGCCCCAGCATTTT.

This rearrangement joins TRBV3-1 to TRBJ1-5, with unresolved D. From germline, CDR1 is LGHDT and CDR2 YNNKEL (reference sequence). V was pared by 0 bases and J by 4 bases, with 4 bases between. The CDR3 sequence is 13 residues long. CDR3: CASSQDNNQPQHF. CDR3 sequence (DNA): TGTGCCAGCAGCCAAGACAATAATCAGCCCCAGCATTTT.

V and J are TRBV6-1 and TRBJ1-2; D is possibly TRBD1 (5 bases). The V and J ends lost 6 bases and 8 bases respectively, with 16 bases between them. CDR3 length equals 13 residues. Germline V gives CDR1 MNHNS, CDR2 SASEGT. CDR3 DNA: TGTGCCAGCAGCCAAGCGGGGGGAGGAGGCTACACCTTC. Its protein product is CASSQAGGGGYTF.

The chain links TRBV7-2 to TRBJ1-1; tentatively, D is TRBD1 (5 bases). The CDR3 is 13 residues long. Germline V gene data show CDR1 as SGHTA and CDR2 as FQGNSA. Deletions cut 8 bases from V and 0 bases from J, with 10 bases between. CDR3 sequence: CASATGMNTEAFF. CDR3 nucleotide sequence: TGTGCCAGCGCCACAGGCATGAACACTGAAGCTTTCTTT.

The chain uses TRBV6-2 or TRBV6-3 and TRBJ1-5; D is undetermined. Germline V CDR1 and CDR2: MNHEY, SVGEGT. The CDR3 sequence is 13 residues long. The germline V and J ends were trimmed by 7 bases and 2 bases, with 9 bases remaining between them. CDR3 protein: CASMVAGNQPQHF. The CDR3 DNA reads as TGTGCCAGCATGGTTGCCGGCAATCAGCCCCAGCATTTT.

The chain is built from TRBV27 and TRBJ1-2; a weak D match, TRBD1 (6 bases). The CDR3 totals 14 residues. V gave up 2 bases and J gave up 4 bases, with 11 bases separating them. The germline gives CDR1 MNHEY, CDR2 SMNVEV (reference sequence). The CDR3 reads CASSLTGMSYGYTF. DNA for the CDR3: TGTGCCAGCAGTTTAACAGGGATGAGCTATGGCTACACCTTC.

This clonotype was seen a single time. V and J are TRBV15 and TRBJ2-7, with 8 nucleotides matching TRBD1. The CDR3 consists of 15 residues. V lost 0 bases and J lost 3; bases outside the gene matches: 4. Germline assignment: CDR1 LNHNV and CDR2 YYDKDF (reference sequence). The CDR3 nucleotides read TGTGCCACCAGCAGAGATCCAGGGGGCGTCTACGAGCAGTACTTC. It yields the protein CATSRDPGGVYEQYF.

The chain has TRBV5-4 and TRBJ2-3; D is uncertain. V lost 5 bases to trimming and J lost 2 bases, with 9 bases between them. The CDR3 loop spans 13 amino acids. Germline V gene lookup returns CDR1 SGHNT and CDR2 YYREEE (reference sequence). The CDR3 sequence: CASRWTDTDTQYF. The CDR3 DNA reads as TGTGCCAGCAGATGGACGGACACAGATACGCAGTATTTT.

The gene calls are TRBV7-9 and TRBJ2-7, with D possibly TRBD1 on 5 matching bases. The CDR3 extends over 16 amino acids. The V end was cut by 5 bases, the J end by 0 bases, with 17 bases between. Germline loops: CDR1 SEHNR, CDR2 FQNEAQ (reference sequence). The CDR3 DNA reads TGTGCCAGCAGCCGAAAAACGGACACGTCCTCCTACGAGCAGTACTTC. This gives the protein CASSRKTDTSSYEQYF.

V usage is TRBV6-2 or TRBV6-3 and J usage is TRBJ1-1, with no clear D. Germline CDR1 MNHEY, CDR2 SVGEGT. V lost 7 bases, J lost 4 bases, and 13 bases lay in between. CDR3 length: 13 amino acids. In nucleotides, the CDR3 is TGTGCCAGCACCCTTTGGGGTGTCACTGAAGCTTTCTTT. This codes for CASTLWGVTEAFF.

CDR3 nucleotides: TGTGCCAGCAGCTTCCCCGGGGGGGGCAGAGAGACCCAGTACTTC. Encoded protein: CASSFPGGGRETQYF. The V call is TRBV5-4, the J call TRBJ2-5, with 8 nucleotides matching TRBD2. V was clipped by 2 bases and J by 4 bases; unmatched bases: 7. In germline, CDR1 is SGHNT, CDR2 YYREEE (reference sequence). The CDR3 loop spans 15 amino acids. Based on the CDR3 plus reference TRBV5-4 and TRBJ2-5, the full variable domain is ETGVTQSPTHLIKTRGQQVTLRCSSQSGHNTVSWYQQALGQGPQFIFQYYREEENGRGNFPPRFSGLQFPNYSSELNVNALELDDSALYLCASSFPGGGRETQYFGPGTRLLVL.